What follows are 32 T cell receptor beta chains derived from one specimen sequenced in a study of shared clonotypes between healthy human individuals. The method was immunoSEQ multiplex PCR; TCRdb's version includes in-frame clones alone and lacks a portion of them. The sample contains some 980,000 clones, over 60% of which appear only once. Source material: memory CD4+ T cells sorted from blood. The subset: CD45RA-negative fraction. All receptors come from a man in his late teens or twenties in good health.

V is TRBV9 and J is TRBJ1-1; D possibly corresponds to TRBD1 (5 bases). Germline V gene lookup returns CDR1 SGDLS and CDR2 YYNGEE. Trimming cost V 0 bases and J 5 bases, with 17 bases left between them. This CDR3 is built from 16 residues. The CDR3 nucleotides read TGTGCCAGCAGCGTAGACACAGGAACTGCTGGGACTGAAGCTTTCTTT. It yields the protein CASSVDTGTAGTEAFF. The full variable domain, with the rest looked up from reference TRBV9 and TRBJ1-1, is DSGVTQTPKHLITATGQRVTLRCSPRSGDLSVYWYQQSLDQGLQFLIQYYNGEERAKGNILERFSAQQFPDLHSELNLSSLELGDSALYFCASSVDTGTAGTEAFFGQGTRLTVV.

CDR3: CASSAIGNQGETQYF. The DNA of the CDR3 is TGTGCCAGCAGCGCCATTGGGAACCAGGGAGAGACCCAGTACTTC. The chain joins TRBV7-3 to TRBJ2-5; possibly TRBD1 for D (5 bases). Trimming left V 5 bases short and J 4 bases short, with 17 bases between. The CDR3 has 15 amino acids. Germline values: CDR1 SGHTA, CDR2 FQGTGA.

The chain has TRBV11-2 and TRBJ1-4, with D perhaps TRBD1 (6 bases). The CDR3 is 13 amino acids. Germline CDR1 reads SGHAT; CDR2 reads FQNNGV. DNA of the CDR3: TGTGCTTCCCGGGGGCAAGCGGGTGAAAAACTGTTTTTT. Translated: CASRGQAGEKLFF.

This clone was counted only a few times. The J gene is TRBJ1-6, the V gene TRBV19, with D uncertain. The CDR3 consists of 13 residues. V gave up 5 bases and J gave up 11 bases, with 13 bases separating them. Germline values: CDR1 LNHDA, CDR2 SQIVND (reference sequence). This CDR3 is CASSHRTLPPLHF. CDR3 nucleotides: TGTGCCAGTAGTCACAGAACATTGCCACCCCTCCACTTT.

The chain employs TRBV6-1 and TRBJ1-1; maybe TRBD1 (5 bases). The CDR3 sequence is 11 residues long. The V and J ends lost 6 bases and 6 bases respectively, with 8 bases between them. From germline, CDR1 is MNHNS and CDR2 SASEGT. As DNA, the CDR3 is TGTGCCAGCAGCTTGACAGCTGAAGCTTTCTTT. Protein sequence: CASSLTAEAFF.

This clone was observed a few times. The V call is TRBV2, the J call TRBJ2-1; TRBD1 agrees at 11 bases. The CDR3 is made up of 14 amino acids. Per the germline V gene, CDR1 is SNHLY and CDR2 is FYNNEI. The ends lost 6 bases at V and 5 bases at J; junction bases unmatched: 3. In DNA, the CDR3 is TGTGCCAGCAGCTGGGACAGGGGGGACAATGAGCAGTTCTTC. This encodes CASSWDRGDNEQFF.

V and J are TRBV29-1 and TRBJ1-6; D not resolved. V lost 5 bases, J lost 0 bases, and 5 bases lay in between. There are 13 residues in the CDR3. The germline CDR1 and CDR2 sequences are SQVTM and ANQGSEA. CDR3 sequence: CSVLSSYNSPLHF. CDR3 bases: TGCAGCGTTCTAAGCTCCTATAATTCACCCCTCCACTTT.

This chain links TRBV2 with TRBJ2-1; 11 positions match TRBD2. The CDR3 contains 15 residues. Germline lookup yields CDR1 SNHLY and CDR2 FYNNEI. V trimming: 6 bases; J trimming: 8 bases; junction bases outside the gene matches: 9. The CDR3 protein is CASSVTSGGGYEQFF. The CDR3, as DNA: TGTGCCAGCAGCGTCACTAGCGGGGGCGGGTATGAGCAGTTCTTC.

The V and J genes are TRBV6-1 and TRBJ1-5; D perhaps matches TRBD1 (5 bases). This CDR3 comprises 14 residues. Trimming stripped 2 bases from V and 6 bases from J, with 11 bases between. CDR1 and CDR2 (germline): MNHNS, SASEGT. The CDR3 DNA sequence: TGTGCCAGCAGTGAATCGGGGGGGGGTCAGCCCCAGCATTTT. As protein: CASSESGGGQPQHF.

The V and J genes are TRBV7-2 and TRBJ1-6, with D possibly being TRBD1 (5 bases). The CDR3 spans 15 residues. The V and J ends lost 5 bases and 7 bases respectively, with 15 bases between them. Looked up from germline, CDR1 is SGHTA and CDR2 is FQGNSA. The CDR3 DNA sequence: TGTGCCAGCAGCGATAACAAGAGGGGAAATTCACCCCTCCACTTT. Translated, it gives CASSDNKRGNSPLHF.

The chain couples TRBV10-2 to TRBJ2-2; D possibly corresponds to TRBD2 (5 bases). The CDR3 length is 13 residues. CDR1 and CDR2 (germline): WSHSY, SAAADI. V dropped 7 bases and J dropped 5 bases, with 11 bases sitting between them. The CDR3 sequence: CASTSGETGELFF. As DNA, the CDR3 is TGCGCCAGCACCAGTGGGGAGACCGGGGAGCTGTTTTTT.

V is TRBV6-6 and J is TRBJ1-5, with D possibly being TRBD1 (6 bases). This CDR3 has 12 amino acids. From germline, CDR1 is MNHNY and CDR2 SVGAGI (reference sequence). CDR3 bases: TGTGCAACCGGACAGAACAATCAGCCCCAGCATTTT. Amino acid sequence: CATGQNNQPQHF.

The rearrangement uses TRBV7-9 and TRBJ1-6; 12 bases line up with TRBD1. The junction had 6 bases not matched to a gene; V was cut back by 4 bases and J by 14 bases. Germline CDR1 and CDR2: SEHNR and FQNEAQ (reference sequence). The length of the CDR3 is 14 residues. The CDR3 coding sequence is TGTGCCAGCAGCTCCGGGACAGGGGGCTTCACCCTCCACTTT. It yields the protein CASSSGTGGFTLHF.

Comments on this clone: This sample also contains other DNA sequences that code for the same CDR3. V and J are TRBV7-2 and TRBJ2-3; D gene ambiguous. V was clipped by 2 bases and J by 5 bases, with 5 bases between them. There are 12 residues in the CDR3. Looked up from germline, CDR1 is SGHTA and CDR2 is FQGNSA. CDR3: CASSLYRDTQYF. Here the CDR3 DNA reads TGTGCCAGCAGCTTATACAGAGATACGCAGTATTTT.

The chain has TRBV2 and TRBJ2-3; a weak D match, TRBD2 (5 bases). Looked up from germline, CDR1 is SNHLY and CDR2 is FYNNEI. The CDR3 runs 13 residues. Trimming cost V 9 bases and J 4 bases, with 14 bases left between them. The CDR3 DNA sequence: TGTGCCAGTACTATTGAGGGCCCAGATACGCAGTATTTT. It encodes CASTIEGPDTQYF.

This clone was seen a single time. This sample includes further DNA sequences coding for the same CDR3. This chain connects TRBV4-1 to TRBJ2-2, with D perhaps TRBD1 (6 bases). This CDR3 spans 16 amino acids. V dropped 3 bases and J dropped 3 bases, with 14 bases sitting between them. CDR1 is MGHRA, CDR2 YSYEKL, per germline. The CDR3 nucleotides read TGCGCCAGCAGCCAGTTCTCAGGGGCTGACACCGGGGAGCTGTTTTTT. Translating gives CASSQFSGADTGELFF.

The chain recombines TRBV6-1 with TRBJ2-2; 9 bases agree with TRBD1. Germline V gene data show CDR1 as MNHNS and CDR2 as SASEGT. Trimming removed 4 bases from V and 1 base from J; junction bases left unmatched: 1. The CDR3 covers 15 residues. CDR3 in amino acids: CASSVDRGNTGELFF. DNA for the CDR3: TGTGCCAGCAGTGTGGACAGGGGGAACACCGGGGAGCTGTTTTTT.

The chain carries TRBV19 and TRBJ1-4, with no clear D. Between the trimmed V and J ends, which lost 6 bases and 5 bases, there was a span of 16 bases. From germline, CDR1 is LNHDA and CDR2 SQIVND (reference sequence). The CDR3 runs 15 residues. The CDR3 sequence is CASSLGQRQNEKLFF. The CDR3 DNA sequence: TGTGCCAGTAGCCTCGGGCAGCGGCAAAATGAAAAACTGTTTTTT.

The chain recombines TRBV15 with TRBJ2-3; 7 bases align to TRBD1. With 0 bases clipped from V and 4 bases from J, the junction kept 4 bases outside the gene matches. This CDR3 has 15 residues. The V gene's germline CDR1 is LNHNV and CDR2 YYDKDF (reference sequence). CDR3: CATSRDGQASDTQYF. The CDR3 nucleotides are TGTGCCACCAGCAGAGATGGACAGGCTTCAGATACGCAGTATTTT.

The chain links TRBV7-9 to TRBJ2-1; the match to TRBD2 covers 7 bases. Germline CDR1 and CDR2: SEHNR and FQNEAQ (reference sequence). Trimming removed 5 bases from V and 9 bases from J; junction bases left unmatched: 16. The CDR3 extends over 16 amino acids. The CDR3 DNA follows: TGTGCCAGCAGCCCCAGTATTAGCGGGCCGTTTCCTGAGCAGTTCTTC. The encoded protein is CASSPSISGPFPEQFF.

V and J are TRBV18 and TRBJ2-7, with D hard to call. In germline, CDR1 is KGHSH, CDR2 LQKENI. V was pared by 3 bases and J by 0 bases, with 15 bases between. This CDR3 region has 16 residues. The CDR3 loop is CASSPAFGPASYEQYF. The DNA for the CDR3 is TGTGCCAGCTCACCGGCTTTTGGACCGGCCTCCTACGAGCAGTACTTC.

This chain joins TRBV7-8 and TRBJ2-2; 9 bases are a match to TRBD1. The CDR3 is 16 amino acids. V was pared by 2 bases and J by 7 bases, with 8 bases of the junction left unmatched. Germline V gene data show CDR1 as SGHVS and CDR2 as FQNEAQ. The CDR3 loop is CASSLMGQGRVGELFF. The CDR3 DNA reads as TGTGCCAGCAGCTTAATGGGACAGGGAAGGGTCGGGGAGCTGTTTTTT.

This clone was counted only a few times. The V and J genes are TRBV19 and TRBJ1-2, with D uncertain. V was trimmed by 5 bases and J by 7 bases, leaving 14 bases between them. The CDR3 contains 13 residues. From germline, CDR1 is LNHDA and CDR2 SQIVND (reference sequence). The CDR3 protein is CASSPGSPGGYTF. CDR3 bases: TGTGCCAGTAGTCCGGGCTCCCCCGGTGGCTACACCTTC.

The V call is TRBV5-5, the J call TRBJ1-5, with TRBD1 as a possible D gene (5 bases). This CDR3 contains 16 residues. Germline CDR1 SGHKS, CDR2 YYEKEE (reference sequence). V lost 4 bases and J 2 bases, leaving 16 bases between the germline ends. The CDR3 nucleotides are TGTGCCAGCAGCCGCGTGGGGGGTCGAGGCAATCAGCCCCAGCATTTT. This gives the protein CASSRVGGRGNQPQHF.

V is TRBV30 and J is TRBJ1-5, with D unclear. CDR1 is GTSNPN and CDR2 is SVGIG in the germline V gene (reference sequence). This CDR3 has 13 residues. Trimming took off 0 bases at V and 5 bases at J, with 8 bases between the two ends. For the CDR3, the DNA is TGTGCCTGGAGTGTGGGGAATCATCAGCCCCAGCATTTT. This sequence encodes CAWSVGNHQPQHF.

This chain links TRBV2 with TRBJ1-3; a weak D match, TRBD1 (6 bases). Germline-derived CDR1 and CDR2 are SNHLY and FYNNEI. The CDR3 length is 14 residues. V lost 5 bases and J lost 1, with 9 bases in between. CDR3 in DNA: TGTGCCAGCAGTTACAGGGTGTCTGGAAACACCATATATTTT. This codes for CASSYRVSGNTIYF.

CDR3: CASSYSGSDTQYF. The CDR3 nucleotides read TGTGCCAGCAGTTACTCAGGGTCAGATACGCAGTATTTT. V and J are TRBV6-5 and TRBJ2-3; D is unresolved. The CDR3 spans 13 residues. Trimming took 0 bases from V and 4 from J, leaving 5 bases between them. Germline-derived CDR1 and CDR2 are MNHEY and SVGAGI.

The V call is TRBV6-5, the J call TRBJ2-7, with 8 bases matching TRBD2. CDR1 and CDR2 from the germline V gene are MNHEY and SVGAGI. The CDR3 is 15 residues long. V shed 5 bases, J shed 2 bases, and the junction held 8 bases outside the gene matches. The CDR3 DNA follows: TGTGCCAGCAGTGTACAAGGTAGCGGGGCCTACGAGCAGTACTTC. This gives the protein CASSVQGSGAYEQYF.

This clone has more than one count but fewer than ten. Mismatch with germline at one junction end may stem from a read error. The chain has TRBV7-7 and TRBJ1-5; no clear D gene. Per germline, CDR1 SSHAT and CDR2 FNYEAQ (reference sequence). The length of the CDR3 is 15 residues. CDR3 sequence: CASSRGGELNQPQHF. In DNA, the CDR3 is TGTGCTAGCAGCCGCGGTGGGGAACTCAATCAGCCCCAGCATTTT.

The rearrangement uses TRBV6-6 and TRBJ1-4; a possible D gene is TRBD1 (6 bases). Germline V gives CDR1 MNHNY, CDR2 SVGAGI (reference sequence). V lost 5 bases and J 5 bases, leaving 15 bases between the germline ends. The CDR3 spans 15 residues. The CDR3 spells CASSPGEGVNEKLFF. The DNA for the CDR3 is TGTGCCAGCAGTCCTGGGGAGGGGGTAAATGAAAAACTGTTTTTT.

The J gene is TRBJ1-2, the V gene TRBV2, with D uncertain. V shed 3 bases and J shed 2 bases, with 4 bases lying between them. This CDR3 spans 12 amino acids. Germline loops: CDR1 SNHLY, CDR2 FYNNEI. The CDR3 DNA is TGTGCCAGCAGTGATACCAACTATGGCTACACCTTC. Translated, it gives CASSDTNYGYTF.

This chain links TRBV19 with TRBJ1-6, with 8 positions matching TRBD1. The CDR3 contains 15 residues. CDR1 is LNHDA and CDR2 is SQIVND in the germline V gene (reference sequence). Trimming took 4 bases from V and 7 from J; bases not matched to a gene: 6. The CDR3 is CASSTGTGKNSPLHF. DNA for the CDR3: TGTGCCAGTAGTACGGGGACAGGAAAGAATTCACCCCTCCACTTT.